The 17 T cell receptor beta chains listed next were all sequenced from one sample in a study of cytomegalovirus exposure and HLA in healthy donors (TCRdb year 2017). Libraries were made using the immunoSEQ multiplex PCR assay. The multiplex PCR relied on a mix of 60 forward primers for TCR Vbeta segments and 13 reverse primers for TCR Jbeta segments. TCRdb provides this immuneACCESS table in a form limited to in-frame rearrangements. Some clones are lacking; in checked studies, under half of them reflect an unresolved V gene, and why the rest are absent is not known. The sample contains under 200,000 clones, roughly four fifths of them found a single time. Of the sample, about 0.5% is held by the ten largest clones. Material: PBMCs. These receptors came from a woman aged 45-59 years in good health and CMV-seronegative.

The chain recombines TRBV9 with TRBJ2-1; a weak D match, TRBD1 (6 bases). Germline loops: CDR1 SGDLS, CDR2 YYNGEE. The CDR3 spans 16 residues. Trimming stripped 2 bases from V and 3 bases from J, with 15 bases between. The CDR3 region is CASSVDPGHNYNEQFF. The DNA for the CDR3 is TGTGCCAGCAGCGTGGATCCGGGACACAACTACAATGAGCAGTTCTTC.

This chain connects TRBV14 to TRBJ2-3, with D possibly being TRBD1 (6 bases). V was shortened by 4 bases and J by 5 bases, with 13 bases between the two germline ends. Germline V gene sequence: CDR1 SGHDN, CDR2 FVKESK. CDR3 length: 14 residues. CDR3 region: CASSPGTLKDTQYF. The CDR3 DNA is TGTGCCAGCAGCCCTGGGACATTGAAAGATACGCAGTATTTT.

Turning to this clone: Other nucleotide sequences in the sample specify the same CDR3. The rearrangement links TRBV9 to TRBJ2-1, with TRBD1 as a possible D gene (6 bases). The CDR3 contains 13 residues. The germline gives CDR1 SGDLS, CDR2 YYNGEE. Between the trimmed V and J ends, which lost 4 bases and 3 bases, there was a span of 8 bases. CDR3 residues: CASSPDSYNEQFF. CDR3 DNA: TGTGCCAGCAGCCCGGACAGCTACAATGAGCAGTTCTTC.

The chain uses TRBV7-2 and TRBJ2-7; D not certain. The germline CDR1 and CDR2 sequences are SGHTA and FQGNSA. Trimming stripped 5 bases from V and 3 bases from J, with 11 bases between. The CDR3 runs to 13 residues. The CDR3 loop reads CASSLNNGYEQYF. DNA for the CDR3: TGTGCCAGCAGCCTAAATAACGGCTACGAGCAGTACTTC. Looking up the rest from reference TRBV7-2 and TRBJ2-7 gives the full variable domain: GAGVSQSPSNKVTEKGKDVELRCDPISGHTALYWYRQSLGQGLEFLIYFQGNSAPDKSGLPSDRFSAERTGGSVSTLTIQRTQQEDSAVYLCASSLNNGYEQYFGPGTRLTVT.

This rearrangement joins TRBV11-2 to TRBJ2-5; TRBD2 aligns across 15 bases. The DNA end is more similar to TRBJ2-7, so the J call may be wrong. The CDR3 runs to 16 residues. Per the germline V gene, CDR1 is SGHAT and CDR2 is FQNNGV. The CDR3 loop is CASSSWTSGGAIEQYF. As DNA, the CDR3 is TGTGCCAGCAGCTCATGGACTAGCGGGGGGGCCATCGAGCAGTACTTC.

The count of this clone is one. The CDR3 DNA follows: TGTGCCAGCAGCGGGGCTCGCGGGAGGGCCTCGGACTACAATGAGCAGTTCTTC. This translates into CASSGARGRASDYNEQFF. The V and J genes are TRBV9 and TRBJ2-1, with 9 bases aligning to TRBD2. V gave up 3 bases and J gave up 3 bases; unmatched junction bases: 13. This CDR3 has 18 residues. Germline loops: CDR1 SGDLS, CDR2 YYNGEE.

This clone has a single count. The chain recombines TRBV9 with TRBJ2-2; 11 bases align to TRBD2. Unmatched junction bases numbered 9, after V lost 0 bases and J lost 2 bases. The CDR3 totals 19 residues. The germline V gene encodes CDR1 SGDLS and CDR2 YYNGEE. CDR3 bases: TGTGCCAGCAGCGTAGGGTCTAGCGGGGGGCTCGCCAACACCGGGGAGCTGTTTTTT. Translation: CASSVGSSGGLANTGELFF.

The sample holds a few counts of this clone. The chain joins TRBV14 to TRBJ2-1; 8 nucleotides agree with TRBD1. The junction had 8 bases not matched to a gene; V was cut back by 2 bases and J by 5 bases. CDR1 and CDR2 (germline): SGHDN, FVKESK. The CDR3 is made up of 16 amino acids. The CDR3 region is CASSQTLGQGNNEQFF. The DNA for the CDR3 is TGTGCCAGCAGCCAAACCCTTGGACAGGGCAACAATGAGCAGTTCTTC.

The J gene is TRBJ1-2, the V gene TRBV6-5; a possible D gene is TRBD1 (5 bases). This CDR3 contains 12 residues. Germline-derived CDR1 and CDR2 are MNHEY and SVGAGI. Trimming took 6 bases from V and 6 from J, leaving 11 bases between them. The CDR3 region is CASRSVQDGYTF. The CDR3 region has the DNA TGTGCCAGCAGAAGTGTACAGGATGGCTACACCTTC.

The chain employs TRBV28 and TRBJ1-4, with D possibly being TRBD1 (6 bases). Germline lookup yields CDR1 MDHEN and CDR2 SYDVKM. This CDR3 has 16 residues. Trimming removed 5 bases from V and 7 bases from J, with 20 bases in between. CDR3 sequence (DNA): TGTGCCAGCAGTCCCAGTTACAGGGCAAGAGGTGAAAAACTGTTTTTT. Amino acid sequence: CASSPSYRARGEKLFF. The entire variable domain, with the rest obtained from reference TRBV28 and TRBJ1-4, is as follows: DVKVTQSSRYLVKRTGEKVFLECVQDMDHENMFWYRQDPGLGLRLIYFSYDVKMKEKGDIPEGYSVSREKKERFSLILESASTNQTSMYLCASSPSYRARGEKLFFGSGTQLSVL.

The chain uses TRBV19 and TRBJ2-2; TRBD2 aligns across 10 bases. J gave up 3 bases and V 3 bases, and 4 bases lay outside the gene matches. CDR1 and CDR2 from the germline V gene are LNHDA and SQIVND (reference sequence). The CDR3 totals 16 residues. The CDR3 is CASSIRTSGYTGELFF. The DNA of the CDR3 is TGTGCCAGTAGTATTCGGACTAGCGGTTACACCGGGGAGCTGTTTTTT. Full variable domain (remainder filled in from reference TRBV19 and TRBJ2-2): DGGITQSPKYLFRKEGQNVTLSCEQNLNHDAMYWYRQDPGQGLRLIYYSQIVNDFQKGDIAEGYSVSREKKESFPLTVTSAQKNPTAFYLCASSIRTSGYTGELFFGEGSRLTVL.

This chain joins TRBV9 and TRBJ2-5, with D possibly TRBD1 on 6 matching bases. Looked up from germline, CDR1 is SGDLS and CDR2 is YYNGEE. This CDR3 has 14 residues. Trimming took off 3 bases at V and 3 bases at J, with 12 bases between the two ends. CDR3: CASSAQGTEETQYF. In DNA form, the CDR3 reads TGTGCCAGCAGCGCACAGGGTACTGAAGAGACCCAGTACTTC. Looking up the rest from reference TRBV9 and TRBJ2-5 gives the full variable domain: DSGVTQTPKHLITATGQRVTLRCSPRSGDLSVYWYQQSLDQGLQFLIQYYNGEERAKGNILERFSAQQFPDLHSELNLSSLELGDSALYFCASSAQGTEETQYFGPGTRLLVL.

The chain employs TRBV18 and TRBJ1-2; 10 bases are shared with TRBD1. Germline V CDR1 and CDR2: KGHSH, LQKENI. The trim removed 6 bases at V and 5 bases at J, leaving 6 bases unmatched. The CDR3 covers 14 residues. The CDR3 DNA reads TGTGCCAGCTCCAGGACAGGGGGGATGTATGGCTACACCTTC. It encodes CASSRTGGMYGYTF.

V gene TRBV28 combines with J gene TRBJ2-7, with 11 positions matching TRBD1. The V segment lost 4 bases and the J segment 3 bases; nucleotides outside the gene matches: 5. The CDR3 totals 15 residues. From germline, CDR1 is MDHEN and CDR2 SYDVKM. CDR3 sequence (DNA): TGTGCCAGCAGTTCCCCCGGGACAGGGGGCTACGAGCAGTACTTC. This gives the protein CASSSPGTGGYEQYF.

The chain uses TRBV19 and TRBJ2-5; TRBD1 is a possible D gene (7 bases). The germline gives CDR1 LNHDA, CDR2 SQIVND (reference sequence). The length of the CDR3 is 14 residues. V was cut by 6 bases and J by 4 bases, with 15 bases left in between. CDR3 nucleotides: TGTGCCAGTAGCAGCAGGGGGGCGGGAGAGACCCAGTACTTC. It is translated as CASSSRGAGETQYF.

V gene TRBV30 combines with J gene TRBJ1-5; TRBD1 is a possible D gene (5 bases). CDR1 GTSNPN and CDR2 SVGIG come from the germline V gene (reference sequence). CDR3 length equals 14 residues. V lost 0 bases, J lost 5 bases, and 11 bases lay in between. The CDR3 sequence is CAWSVGQGHQPQHF. In DNA form, the CDR3 reads TGTGCCTGGAGTGTAGGGCAGGGTCATCAGCCCCAGCATTTT.

A single count supports this clone. This sample includes further DNA sequences coding for the same CDR3. The gene calls are TRBV7-9 and TRBJ2-7, with 8 bases aligning to TRBD1. The V and J ends lost 1 base and 3 bases, in that order; junction bases with no gene match: 8. The CDR3 has 16 amino acids. Per germline, CDR1 SEHNR and CDR2 FQNEAQ (reference sequence). The CDR3 sequence is CASSLVGQGAIYEQYF. The CDR3 DNA reads TGTGCCAGCAGCTTAGTGGGCCAGGGGGCTATCTACGAGCAGTACTTC.